This T cell receptor beta chain was observed in a study of CD8 T cells in Susac syndrome. Random hexamers were used to reverse transcribe about 0.5 to 1 ug of RNA. Amplification of the TCR beta CDR3 was carried out by immunoSEQ multiplex PCR, which spanned a total of 54 Vbeta and 13 Jbeta segments. TCRdb re-called the immunoSEQ multiplex PCR reads through MiXCR, storing one row per CDR3 protein. The sample gives about 150,000 distinct CDR3 sequences, around 95% of which show up once; 0.075% to 0.09% is in the top ten. Sequencing targeted TCR beta in T cells from blood (CD8+ and CD4+). This sequence originates from a human donor with Susac syndrome. The source material was CD4+ T cells from PBMCs.

CDR3 sequence reads: CASRNSGGPPYEQYF. DNA for the CDR3: TGTGCCAGCAGGAATAGCGGGGGGCCTCCCTACGAGCAGTACTTC. The gene calls are TRBV7-2 and TRBJ2-7, with 10 bases lining up with TRBD2. Unmatched junction bases numbered 7, after V lost 6 bases and J lost 2 bases. Per the germline V gene, CDR1 is SGHTA and CDR2 is FQGNSA. This CDR3 has 15 residues. Full variable domain (remainder filled in from reference TRBV7-2 and TRBJ2-7): GAGVSQSPSNKVTEKGKDVELRCDPISGHTALYWYRQSLGQGLEFLIYFQGNSAPDKSGLPSDRFSAERTGGSVSTLTIQRTQQEDSAVYLCASRNSGGPPYEQYFGPGTRLTVT.